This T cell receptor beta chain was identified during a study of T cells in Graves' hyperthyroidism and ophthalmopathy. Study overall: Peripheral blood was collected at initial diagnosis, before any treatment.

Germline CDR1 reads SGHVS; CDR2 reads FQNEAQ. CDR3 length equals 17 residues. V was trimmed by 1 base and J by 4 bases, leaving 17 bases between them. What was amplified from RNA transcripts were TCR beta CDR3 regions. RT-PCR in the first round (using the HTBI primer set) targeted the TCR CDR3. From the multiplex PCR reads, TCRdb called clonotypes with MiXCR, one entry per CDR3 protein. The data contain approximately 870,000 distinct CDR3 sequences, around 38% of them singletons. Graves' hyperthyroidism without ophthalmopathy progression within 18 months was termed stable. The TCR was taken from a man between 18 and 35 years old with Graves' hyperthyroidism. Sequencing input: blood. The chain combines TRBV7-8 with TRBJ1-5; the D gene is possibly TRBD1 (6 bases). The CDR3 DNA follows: TGTGCCAGCAGCTTAGATGATTCGTGGGGGCGAAATCAGCCCCAGCATTTT. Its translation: CASSLDDSWGRNQPQHF.